This T cell receptor (beta chain) was recorded in a study of neoadjuvant anti-PD-1 for oral cavity cancer. General observations from the study: Post-nivolumab, blood T cell clonality was significantly elevated in non-responders. Higher pretreatment blood Treg/Th17 ratios correlated with higher pretreatment blood and lower post-treatment tumor TCRbeta clonality.

Turning to this clone: The antigen remains undetermined.

Assay used: immunoSEQ multiplex PCR; TCRdb lists only in-frame clones, some missing. The table includes fewer than 90,000 clones, roughly 80% detected once. The starting material was PBMCs, obtained before nivolumab (anti-PD-1) treatment. This sequence originates from a person aged 40 to 85 with oral cavity squamous cell carcinoma.

The DNA for the CDR3 is TGTGCCAGCAGTCGGGACAGCAGAAACTCTGGAAACACCATATATTTT. As protein: CASSRDSRNSGNTIYF. The rearrangement uses TRBV27 and TRBJ1-3; TRBD1 matches at 7 bases. Germline V CDR1 and CDR2: MNHEY, SMNVEV (reference sequence). This CDR3 comprises 16 residues. The V gene end was trimmed by 5 bases and the J gene end by 0 bases; junction bases not matched to a gene: 7.